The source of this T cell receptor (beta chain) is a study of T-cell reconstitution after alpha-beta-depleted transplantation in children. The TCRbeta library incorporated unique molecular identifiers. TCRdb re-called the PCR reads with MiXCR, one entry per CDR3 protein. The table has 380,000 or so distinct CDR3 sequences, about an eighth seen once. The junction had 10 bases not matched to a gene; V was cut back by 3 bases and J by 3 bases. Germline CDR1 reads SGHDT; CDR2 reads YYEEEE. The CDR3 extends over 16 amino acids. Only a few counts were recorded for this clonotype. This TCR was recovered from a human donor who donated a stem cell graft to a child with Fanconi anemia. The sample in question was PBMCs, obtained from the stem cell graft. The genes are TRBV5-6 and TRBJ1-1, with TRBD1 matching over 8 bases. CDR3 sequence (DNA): TGTGCCAGCAGCTACGGACAGGGTTGGTCGGACACTGAAGCTTTCTTT. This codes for CASSYGQGWSDTEAFF.